This T cell receptor beta chain originates from a study of early stage breast cancer tumors. Study details: ER+/PR+/HER2- status applied to about 75% of the 16 invasive breast tumors. Study-wide findings and caveats: In 14 of 16 patients, blood comparison separated tumor from normal breast. Tumors had roughly 2.4-fold higher T cell density and higher clonality than adjacent normal breast tissue. Functional markers like CD4, CD8 and FOXP3 were missed in bulk sequencing.

In regard to this clone: As yet, its antigen is unknown.

The CDR3 runs to 16 residues. Repertoires were generated with immunoSEQ multiplex PCR, while TCRdb's copy carries only in-frame clones and drops some. This table holds roughly 49,000 clones, 78% found once. The genes are TRBV1 and TRBJ2-7; the D call of TRBD2 is as the table states it, not checked on the DNA. TRBV1 is listed as a pseudogene. This sequence was found in a person in their 40s with breast cancer. The sequenced material came from blood. CDR3 DNA: TGCACCAGCAGCCAAGGGAAATACGGGGGTTTAGGAGAGCAGTACTTC. Translating it yields CTSSQGKYGGLGEQYF.